This record concerns one T cell receptor (beta chain) sequence. This CDR3 spans 13 amino acids. V shed 4 bases, J shed 12 bases, and the junction held 9 bases outside the gene matches. Per the germline V gene, CDR1 is SNHLY and CDR2 is FYNNEI. This record belongs to a study of T cells in Graves' hyperthyroidism and ophthalmopathy. Researchers took RNA transcripts and amplified the TCR beta CDR3 regions from them. The TCR CDR3 was amplified in a first-round RT-PCR using the HTBI primer set. TCRdb re-analysed the multiplex PCR reads in MiXCR, keeping a single row per CDR3 protein. The table records hundreds of thousands of distinct CDR3 sequences, over 15% of them present only once.

The V gene is TRBV2, the J gene TRBJ2-1, with 7 bases fitting TRBD1. The sequencing input was blood. The receptor comes from a woman between 18 and 30 years old with Graves' hyperthyroidism. CDR3 amino acids: CASSGTGELGQFF. CDR3 nucleotides: TGTGCCAGCAGTGGAACAGGGGAATTAGGGCAGTTCTTC.